This T cell receptor (beta chain) was found in a study of sequential checkpoint blockade in melanoma. About the research overall: Both treatment sequences were followed by maintenance nivolumab.

CDR1 and CDR2 from the germline V gene are SQVTM and ANQGSEA. Trimming pared 7 bases from V and 2 bases from J, leaving 18 bases between. The CDR3 is 14 amino acids. The table came from immunoSEQ multiplex PCR; TCRdb's copy has only in-frame clones and leaves some out. The sample yields tens of thousands of clones, about 86% seen once. Specified treatment: randomized to nivolumab then ipilimumab (arm A) or the reverse (arm B). DNA-damaging chemotherapy had not been given to any patient beforehand. PBMC sorting kept live CD3+CD8+ cells without CD19 or CD56. Material: CD8+ T cells sorted from blood (inferred from file names), obtained from a patient given nivolumab and ipilimumab in sequence. The sequence was obtained from a human donor with melanoma. The chain links TRBV29-1 to TRBJ2-7, with D possibly being TRBD1 (6 bases). The chain's CDR3 is CSGAIQGPAYEQYF. The CDR3 DNA is TGCAGCGGCGCTATACAGGGACCTGCCTACGAGCAGTACTTC.